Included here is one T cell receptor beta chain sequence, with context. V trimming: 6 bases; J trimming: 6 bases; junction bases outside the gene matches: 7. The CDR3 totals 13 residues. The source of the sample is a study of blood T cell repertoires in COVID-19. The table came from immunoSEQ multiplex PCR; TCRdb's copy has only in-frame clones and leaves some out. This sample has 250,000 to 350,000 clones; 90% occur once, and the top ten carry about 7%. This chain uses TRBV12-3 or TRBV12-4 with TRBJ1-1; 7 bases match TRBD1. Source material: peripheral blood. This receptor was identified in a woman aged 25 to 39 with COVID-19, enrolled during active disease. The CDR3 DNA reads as TGTGCCAGCAGCACCCTGACAGGGTCTGAAGCTTTCTTT. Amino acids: CASSTLTGSEAFF.